Listed here are 16 T cell receptor beta chains from one sample, sequenced in a study of CD8 T cells in ankylosing spondylitis. TCRdb reprocessed the 5' RACE reads via MiXCR and lists one record per CDR3 protein. The table has more than 150,000 distinct CDR3 sequences, 15% to 20% seen once. The sequenced sample was blood, either unsorted or a sorted T cell fraction (not recorded which). Source of these receptors: a male donor aged 5 to 29 with ankylosing spondylitis or in good health (not recorded which).

This clonotype appeared many times. This chain joins TRBV9 and TRBJ2-7; TRBD2 is a possible D gene (6 bases). The ends were cut back, 4 bases at V and 6 bases at J, with 14 bases in the middle. Looked up from germline, CDR1 is SGDLS and CDR2 is YYNGEE. This CDR3 comprises 13 residues. This CDR3 is CASSSSQGGEQYF. The CDR3 DNA sequence: TGTGCCAGCAGCAGCTCGCAGGGAGGCGAGCAGTACTTC.

This chain joins TRBV14 and TRBJ2-1; D might be TRBD1 or TRBD2, each matching 6 bases. V gave up 4 bases and J gave up 2 bases, with 15 bases separating them. In germline, CDR1 is SGHDN, CDR2 FVKESK. This CDR3 region has 16 residues. CDR3: CASSRAEGVPYNEQFF. The CDR3 nucleotides are TGTGCCAGCAGCCGGGCGGAGGGGGTCCCCTACAATGAGCAGTTCTTC.

This clonotype was recorded at least ten times. This rearrangement joins TRBV7-2 to TRBJ1-2; D not resolved. Trimming took 5 bases from V and 5 from J, leaving 18 bases between them. This CDR3 comprises 15 residues. Germline CDR1 is SGHTA and CDR2 is FQGNSA. CDR3 in DNA: TGTGCCAGCAGCACATACCAACAAGGAGGGTATGGCTACACCTTC. This gives the protein CASSTYQQGGYGYTF.

Many counts were recorded for this clonotype. The chain carries TRBV20-1 and TRBJ1-5; 8 bases map to TRBD1. Trimming at V came to 6 bases and at J to 5 bases, leaving 12 bases not matched to a gene. This CDR3 is 15 amino acids long. Germline V CDR1 and CDR2: DFQATT, SNEGSKA (reference sequence). The DNA of the CDR3 is TGCAGTGCACGGGACAGGCTCCTACCCCATCAGCCCCAGCATTTT. Protein product: CSARDRLLPHQPQHF.

The rearrangement links TRBV7-6 to TRBJ2-5; possible D gene TRBD1, 8 bases. Germline lookup yields CDR1 SGHVS and CDR2 FNYEAQ. V dropped 5 bases and J dropped 4 bases, with 17 bases sitting between them. CDR3 length equals 15 residues. CDR3 DNA sequence: TGTGCCAGCAGCCTGAGCGGGACAGGTAGAGAGACCCAGTACTTC. The encoded protein is CASSLSGTGRETQYF.

The sample holds many counts of this clonotype. V gene TRBV12-3 or TRBV12-4 combines with J gene TRBJ2-5, with D tentatively TRBD1 or TRBD2 (5 bases each). V was clipped by 8 bases and J by 5 bases, with 12 bases between them. The CDR3 consists of 12 residues. CDR3 coding DNA: TGTGCCAGCGCCGGGACGACGGAGACCCAGTACTTC. Translating it yields CASAGTTETQYF.

The genes are TRBV5-8 and TRBJ2-1; 7 nucleotides agree with TRBD2. The germline V gene has CDR1 SGHTS and CDR2 YDEGEE. The CDR3 sequence is 18 residues long. The V and J ends lost 3 bases and 5 bases, in that order; junction bases with no gene match: 17. The CDR3 reads CASSWSGGTGLPNNEQFF. CDR3 DNA sequence: TGTGCCAGCAGCTGGAGTGGGGGGACGGGACTACCGAACAATGAGCAGTTCTTC.

This clonotype has only one observation. This rearrangement joins TRBV20-1 to TRBJ1-5; the D gene is possibly TRBD1 (6 bases). Trimming shortened V by 3 bases and J by 9 bases, and 15 bases separated the two germline ends. The germline gives CDR1 DFQATT, CDR2 SNEGSKA (reference sequence). There are 13 residues in the CDR3. In nucleotides, the CDR3 is TGCAGTGCTAGCTTAGACAGGATGGGGCCCCAGCATTTT. This encodes CSASLDRMGPQHF.

This clonotype was seen ten or more times. The chain links TRBV6-1 to TRBJ2-3; D perhaps matches TRBD1 (6 bases). V lost 0 bases and J lost 4, with 11 bases in between. Germline assignment: CDR1 MNHNS and CDR2 SASEGT. The CDR3 extends over 15 amino acids. CDR3 protein: CASSEAIRGSDTQYF. In DNA, the CDR3 is TGTGCCAGCAGTGAAGCGATCAGGGGATCAGATACGCAGTATTTT.

Ten or more counts support this clonotype. The V call is TRBV6-5, the J call TRBJ2-3; 7 nucleotides agree with TRBD1. Germline CDR1 reads MNHEY; CDR2 reads SVGAGI. V gave up 6 bases and J gave up 4 bases; unmatched junction bases: 10. The CDR3 is made up of 15 amino acids. The chain's CDR3 is CASSVQGIPPDTQYF. The CDR3, as DNA: TGTGCCAGCAGCGTACAGGGGATCCCGCCAGATACGCAGTATTTT.

Ten or more counts support this clonotype. The V and J genes are TRBV7-9 and TRBJ2-1; D is undetermined. Germline CDR1 and CDR2: SEHNR and FQNEAQ (reference sequence). This CDR3 has 11 amino acids. V was trimmed by 5 bases and J by 4 bases, leaving 3 bases between them. The CDR3 DNA reads TGTGCCAGCAGCCGGTACAATGAGCAGTTCTTC. Amino acid sequence: CASSRYNEQFF. Together with reference TRBV7-9 and TRBJ2-1, the CDR3 gives the full variable domain: DTGVSQNPRHKITKRGQNVTFRCDPISEHNRLYWYRQTLGQGPEFLTYFQNEAQLEKSRLLSDRFSAERPKGSFSTLEIQRTEQGDSAMYLCASSRYNEQFFGPGTRLTVL.

The chain recombines TRBV27 with TRBJ1-6; D is ambiguous. The CDR3 is 12 amino acids. The germline V and J ends were trimmed by 4 bases and 6 bases, with 4 bases remaining between them. Germline V CDR1 and CDR2: MNHEY, SMNVEV (reference sequence). The CDR3 DNA follows: TGTGCCAGCAGTTCCAGTAATTCACCCCTCCACTTT. Its protein is CASSSSNSPLHF.

The V gene is TRBV5-1, the J gene TRBJ2-7, with D hard to call. The CDR3 sequence is 11 residues long. Germline V lookup: CDR1 SGHRS, CDR2 YFSETQ. Deletions cut 0 bases from V and 6 bases from J, with 4 bases between. CDR3 DNA sequence: TGCGCCAGCAGCTTGGTGTGCGAGCAGTACGTC. This encodes CASSLVCEQYV.

This clonotype was detected ten times or more. This chain connects TRBV12-3 or TRBV12-4 to TRBJ1-5; TRBD1 matches at 7 bases. The ends lost 4 bases at V and 1 base at J; junction bases unmatched: 7. CDR3 size: 16 residues. The CDR3 reads CASSYYPGQSNQPQHF. DNA of the CDR3: TGTGCCAGCAGTTATTATCCGGGACAGAGCAATCAGCCCCAGCATTTT.

V is TRBV5-1 and J is TRBJ2-2; D possibly corresponds to TRBD2 (5 bases). Germline values: CDR1 SGHRS, CDR2 YFSETQ. The CDR3 is made up of 15 amino acids. Deletions cut 0 bases from V and 4 bases from J, with 10 bases between. The CDR3 is CASSLVEGFTGELFF. CDR3 nucleotides: TGCGCCAGCAGCTTGGTTGAGGGATTCACCGGGGAGCTGTTTTTT.

This clonotype was recorded many times. The rearrangement links TRBV11-2 to TRBJ2-5; 9 bases agree with TRBD2. After removal of 1 base from V and 2 bases from J, the junction contained 8 bases not matched to a gene. The germline gives CDR1 SGHAT, CDR2 FQNNGV. The CDR3 sequence is 17 residues long. In nucleotides, the CDR3 is TGTGCCAGCAGCTTAGGAACTAGCGGGCTGGAACAAGAGACCCAGTACTTC. Its translation is CASSLGTSGLEQETQYF.